These T cell receptor beta chains were read from a single sample in a study of blood T cells in healthy people across ages. In TCRdb, the 5' RACE reads were re-called with MiXCR into one record per CDR3 protein. The table has 450,000 to 700,000 distinct CDR3 sequences, 27% seen once; the top ten hold roughly 20%. The sample consisted of blood. The receptors come from a woman aged 70-85 years in good health. The CDR3 runs from the conserved cysteine through the conserved F or W. A D gene is named only where the DNA matches it firmly. Expanded clones are given a class, and other clones once, few, many or no size at all.

.,few,TRBV7-2,TRBJ2-1,CASSLGRRAAEQFF,TGTGCCAGCAGCTTAGGGAGGCGAGCCGCTGAGCAGTTCTTC
TRBD2,few,TRBV10-1,TRBJ2-7,CASSELAGARYYYEQYF,TGCGCCAGCAGTGAGCTAGCGGGGGCCCGATACTACTACGAGCAGTACTTC
.,.,TRBV7-3,TRBJ2-6,CATMEWSPSGANVLTF,TGTGCCACTATGGAGTGGTCCCCCTCTGGGGCCAACGTCCTGACTTTC
TRBD1,many,TRBV7-9,TRBJ2-1,CASSPRGQARNEQFF,TGTGCCAGCAGCCCAAGGGGACAGGCTAGAAATGAGCAGTTCTTC
.,few,TRBV20-1,TRBJ1-1,CSARVGGKFEAFF,TGCAGTGCTAGAGTGGGAGGGAAGTTTGAAGCTTTCTTT
.,few,TRBV4-2,TRBJ2-7,CASSLGKGNEQYF,TGTGCCAGCAGCTTAGGGAAGGGAAACGAGCAGTACTTC
.,once,TRBV11-3,TRBJ2-1,CASSLGLRGEQFF,TGTGCCAGCAGCTTGGGCCTTCGAGGTGAGCAGTTCTTC
.,few,TRBV10-3,TRBJ1-1,CAISVTGNTEAFF,TGTGCCATCAGTGTTACAGGGAACACTGAAGCTTTCTTT
TRBD2,.,TRBV12-3/TRBV12-4,TRBJ2-3,CASSSAGGLTDTQYF,TGTGCCAGCAGTTCTGCGGGGGGGCTCACAGATACGCAGTATTTT
.,.,TRBV9,TRBJ2-7,CASGEGDGQYF,TGTGCCAGCGGGGAAGGAGACGGGCAGTACTTC
TRBD2,.,TRBV19,TRBJ2-1,CASSIYRTSGAHNEQFF,TGTGCCAGTAGTATATACAGGACTAGCGGGGCCCACAATGAGCAGTTCTTC
.,.,TRBV7-3,TRBJ2-7,CASSLSAGNEQYF,TGTGCCAGCAGCTTATCTGCAGGGAACGAGCAGTACTTC
.,few,TRBV5-1,TRBJ2-5,CASSLMASQETQYF,TGTGCCAGCAGCTTAATGGCCTCCCAAGAGACCCAGTACTTC
TRBD2,.,TRBV20-1,TRBJ2-2,CSAASGDRLHYGELFF,TGCAGTGCGGCTAGCGGGGATCGGTTGCACTACGGGGAGCTGTTTTTT
.,.,TRBV25-1,TRBJ1-1,CASSPPMGDTEAFF,TGTGCCAGCAGTCCCCCGATGGGGGACACTGAAGCTTTCTTT
.,.,TRBV12-5,TRBJ1-6,CASAQRGYNSPLHF,TGTGCTAGTGCCCAACGGGGATATAATTCACCCCTCCACTTT
.,.,TRBV6-1,TRBJ1-4,CASSPTGTNEKLFF,TGTGCCAGCAGCCCGACAGGAACTAATGAAAAACTGTTTTTT
.,.,TRBV7-9,TRBJ1-4,CASLRKGQGSTNEKLFF,TGTGCCAGCCTTCGAAAAGGTCAGGGATCAACTAATGAAAAACTGTTTTTT
.,few,TRBV11-2,TRBJ2-1,CASSFSQGYNEQFF,TGTGCCAGCAGCTTTTCCCAGGGGTACAATGAGCAGTTCTTC
.,.,TRBV10-3,TRBJ1-1,CATSWDRYTEAFF,TGTGCCACCAGCTGGGACCGATACACTGAAGCTTTCTTT
TRBD1,.,TRBV2,TRBJ1-3,CASRGTGGSGNTIYF,TGTGCCAGCAGGGGAACAGGGGGCTCTGGAAACACCATATATTTT
.,.,TRBV9,TRBJ2-3,CAGSVAQRRSTDTQYF,TGTGCCGGCAGCGTAGCTCAACGTAGAAGCACAGATACGCAGTATTTT
TRBD1,few,TRBV20-1,TRBJ1-2,CSAFQGAGGYTF,TGCAGTGCCTTTCAGGGGGCTGGGGGCTACACCTTC
.,.,TRBV5-1,TRBJ2-7,CASSHLGDPREQYF,TGCGCCAGCAGTCACCTAGGGGACCCCCGGGAGCAGTACTTC
TRBD1,.,TRBV20-1,TRBJ2-7,CSASIGGQGNEQYF,TGCAGTGCTAGTATCGGGGGACAGGGCAACGAGCAGTACTTC
.,few,TRBV12-5,TRBJ1-6,CASGLSSVGPLHF,TGTGCTAGTGGTTTGTCTTCGGTGGGACCCCTCCACTTT
TRBD2,.,TRBV6-2/TRBV6-3,TRBJ2-1,CASIGTSGQYNEQFF,TGTGCCAGCATTGGGACTAGCGGACAGTACAATGAGCAGTTCTTC
TRBD1,few,TRBV12-3/TRBV12-4,TRBJ1-2,CASSFGGQTRDTF,TGTGCCAGCAGTTTCGGGGGACAGACACGGGACACCTTC
.,.,TRBV20-1,TRBJ1-2,CSTSTGRAGGYTF,TGCAGTACTAGTACCGGAAGGGCGGGGGGCTACACCTTC
.,few,TRBV6-5,TRBJ2-5,CASSYLSTKETQYF,TGTGCCAGCAGTTACCTCTCGACTAAAGAGACCCAGTACTTC
TRBD1,.,TRBV2,TRBJ2-6,CASRRTGVANVLTF,TGTGCCAGCAGGAGGACAGGGGTGGCCAACGTCCTGACTTTC
.,.,TRBV4-2,TRBJ2-7,CASSQALQGSYEQYF,TGTGCCAGCAGCCAAGCTCTTCAGGGGTCCTACGAGCAGTACTTC
.,few,TRBV9,TRBJ2-6,CASSVGEGGANVLTF,TGTGCCAGCAGCGTAGGAGAAGGTGGGGCCAACGTCCTGACTTTC
.,.,TRBV29-1,TRBJ1-2,CSVENPVYGYTF,TGCAGCGTTGAGAACCCAGTCTATGGCTACACCTTC
.,few,TRBV5-1,TRBJ1-1,CASSLGGSGEALF,TGCGCCAGCAGCTTGGGTGGCAGCGGTGAAGCTCTCTTT
.,few,TRBV3-1,TRBJ2-7,CASSQPPPTTKQYF,TGTGCCAGCAGCCAACCCCCCCCGACAACGAAGCAGTACTTC
.,.,TRBV3-1,TRBJ2-5,CASSHQTTYETQYF,TGTGCCAGCAGCCATCAGACGACATACGAGACCCAGTACTTC
TRBD1,few,TRBV20-1,TRBJ1-2,CSANPGQGSRYTF,TGCAGTGCTAACCCGGGACAGGGGAGTCGCTACACCTTC
TRBD1,few,TRBV27,TRBJ1-2,CASSLGPGQPVYGYTF,TGTGCCAGCAGTTTAGGCCCGGGACAGCCAGTCTATGGCTACACCTTC
.,few,TRBV3-1,TRBJ2-7,CASSAGPFSYEQYF,TGTGCCAGCAGTGCGGGCCCGTTCTCCTACGAGCAGTACTTC
TRBD2,few,TRBV6-2/TRBV6-3,TRBJ2-3,CASSRTPLFGSGGAATQYF,TGTGCCAGCAGTCGGACCCCTTTGTTTGGTAGCGGGGGGGCGGCTACGCAGTATTTT
TRBD2,few,TRBV4-1,TRBJ2-7,CASSQDLERGFSYEQYF,TGCGCCAGCAGCCAAGATCTGGAGCGGGGCTTCTCCTACGAGCAGTACTTC